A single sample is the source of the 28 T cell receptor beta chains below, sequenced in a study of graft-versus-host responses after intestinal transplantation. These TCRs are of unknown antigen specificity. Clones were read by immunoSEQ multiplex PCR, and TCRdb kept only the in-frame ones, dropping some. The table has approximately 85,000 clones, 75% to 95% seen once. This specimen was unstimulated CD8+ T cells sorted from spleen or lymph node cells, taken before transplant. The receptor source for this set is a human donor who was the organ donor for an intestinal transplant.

CDR3 protein: CASSLAGHGPIYGYTF. The CDR3 DNA reads as TGTGCCAGCAGCTTAGCTGGTCACGGCCCCATCTATGGCTACACCTTC. The chain combines TRBV7-9 with TRBJ1-2, with no clear D. The CDR3 consists of 16 residues. The V gene's germline CDR1 is SEHNR and CDR2 FQNEAQ (reference sequence). Trimming removed 0 bases from V and 4 bases from J, with 15 bases in between.

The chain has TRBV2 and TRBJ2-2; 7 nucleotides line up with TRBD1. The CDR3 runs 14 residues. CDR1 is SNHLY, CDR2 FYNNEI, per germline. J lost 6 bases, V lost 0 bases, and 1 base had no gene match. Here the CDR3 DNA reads TGTGCCAGCAGTGAAGCGCAGGGGGCCGGGGAGCTGTTTTTT. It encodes CASSEAQGAGELFF.

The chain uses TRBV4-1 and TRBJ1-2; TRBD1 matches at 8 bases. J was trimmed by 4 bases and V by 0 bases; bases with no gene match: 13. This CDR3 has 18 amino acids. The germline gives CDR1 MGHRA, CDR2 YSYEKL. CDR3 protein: CASSQDWTGFWYPYGYTF. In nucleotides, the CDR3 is TGCGCCAGCAGCCAAGATTGGACAGGGTTTTGGTACCCCTATGGCTACACCTTC.

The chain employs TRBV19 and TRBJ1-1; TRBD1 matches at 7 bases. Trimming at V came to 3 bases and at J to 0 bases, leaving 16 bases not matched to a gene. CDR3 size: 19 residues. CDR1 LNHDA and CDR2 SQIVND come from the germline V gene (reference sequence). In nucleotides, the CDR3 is TGTGCCAGTAGTATTTTTGGGAGTGAGGGGGCGCCTATGAACACTGAAGCTTTCTTT. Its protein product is CASSIFGSEGAPMNTEAFF. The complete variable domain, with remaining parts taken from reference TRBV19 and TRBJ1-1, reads DGGITQSPKYLFRKEGQNVTLSCEQNLNHDAMYWYRQDPGQGLRLIYYSQIVNDFQKGDIAEGYSVSREKKESFPLTVTSAQKNPTAFYLCASSIFGSEGAPMNTEAFFGQGTRLTVV.

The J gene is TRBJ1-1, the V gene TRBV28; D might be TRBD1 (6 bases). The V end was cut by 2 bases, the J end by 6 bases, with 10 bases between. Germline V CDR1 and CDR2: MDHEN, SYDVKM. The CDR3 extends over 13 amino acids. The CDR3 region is CASSLPGGPEAFF. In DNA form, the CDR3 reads TGTGCCAGCAGTTTACCCGGGGGCCCTGAAGCTTTCTTT.

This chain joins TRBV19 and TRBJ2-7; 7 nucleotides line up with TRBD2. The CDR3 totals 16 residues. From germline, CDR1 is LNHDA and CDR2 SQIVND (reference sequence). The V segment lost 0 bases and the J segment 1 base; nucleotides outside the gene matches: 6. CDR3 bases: TGTGCCAGTAGTATAGATGCGGGAGTGGAGTCCTACGAGCAGTACTTC. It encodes CASSIDAGVESYEQYF.

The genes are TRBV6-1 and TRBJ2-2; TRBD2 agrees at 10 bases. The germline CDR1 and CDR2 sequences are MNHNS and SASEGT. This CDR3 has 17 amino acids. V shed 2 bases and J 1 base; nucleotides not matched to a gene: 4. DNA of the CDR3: TGTGCCAGCAGTGAATTGAGCGGGAGGGGGAACACCGGGGAGCTGTTTTTT. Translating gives CASSELSGRGNTGELFF.

CDR3 region: CASRHGLHNEQFF. In DNA form, the CDR3 reads TGTGCCAGCAGGCATGGACTACACAATGAGCAGTTCTTC. The V gene is TRBV5-4, the J gene TRBJ2-1, with D possibly being TRBD2 (6 bases). The CDR3 is 13 amino acids. The germline V gene encodes CDR1 SGHNT and CDR2 YYREEE (reference sequence). Trimming took off 5 bases at V and 5 bases at J, with 11 bases between the two ends.

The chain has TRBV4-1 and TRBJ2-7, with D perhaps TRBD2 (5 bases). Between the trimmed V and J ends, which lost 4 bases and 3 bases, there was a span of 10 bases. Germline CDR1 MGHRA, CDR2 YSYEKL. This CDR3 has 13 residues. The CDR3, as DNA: TGCGCCAGCAGCCCCCAGGCGGGCTACGAGCAGTACTTC. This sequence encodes CASSPQAGYEQYF.

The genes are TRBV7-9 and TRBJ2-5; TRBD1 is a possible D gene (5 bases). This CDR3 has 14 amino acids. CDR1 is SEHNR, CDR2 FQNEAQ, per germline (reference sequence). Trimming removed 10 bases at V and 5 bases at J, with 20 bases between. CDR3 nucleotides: TGTGCCACCAGACAGACGAGCAGGTTGGAGACCCAGTACTTC. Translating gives CATRQTSRLETQYF.

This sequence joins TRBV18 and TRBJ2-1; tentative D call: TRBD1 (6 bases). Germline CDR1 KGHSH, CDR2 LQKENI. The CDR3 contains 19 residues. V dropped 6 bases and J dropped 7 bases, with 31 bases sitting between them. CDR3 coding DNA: TGTGCCAGCTCGCCTGGGGGACAAACGGGACCGCTGAGGGGTAATGAGCAGTTCTTC. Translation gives CASSPGGQTGPLRGNEQFF.

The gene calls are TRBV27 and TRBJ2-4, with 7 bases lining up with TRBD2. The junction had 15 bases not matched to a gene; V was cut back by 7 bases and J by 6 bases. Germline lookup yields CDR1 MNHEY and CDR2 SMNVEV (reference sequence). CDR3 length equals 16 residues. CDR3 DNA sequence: TGTGCCAGCACACCCCTACCCCCGGGGAGGGGAAACATTCAGTACTTC. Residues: CASTPLPPGRGNIQYF.

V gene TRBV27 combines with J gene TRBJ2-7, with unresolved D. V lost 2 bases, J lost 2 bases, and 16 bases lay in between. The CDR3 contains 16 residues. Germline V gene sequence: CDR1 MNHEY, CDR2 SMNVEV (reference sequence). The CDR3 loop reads CASSLEGTESAYEQYF. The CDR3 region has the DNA TGTGCCAGCAGTTTAGAAGGCACAGAATCCGCCTACGAGCAGTACTTC.

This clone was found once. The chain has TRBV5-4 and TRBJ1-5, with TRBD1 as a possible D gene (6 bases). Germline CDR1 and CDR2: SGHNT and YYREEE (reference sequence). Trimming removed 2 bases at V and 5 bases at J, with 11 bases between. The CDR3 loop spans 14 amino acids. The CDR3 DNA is TGTGCCAGCAGCTTCGACCCAGGGGATCAGCCCCAGCATTTT. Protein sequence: CASSFDPGDQPQHF.

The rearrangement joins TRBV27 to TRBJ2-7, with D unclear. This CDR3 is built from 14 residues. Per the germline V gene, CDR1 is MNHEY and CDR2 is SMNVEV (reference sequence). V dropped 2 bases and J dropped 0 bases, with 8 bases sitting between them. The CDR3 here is CASSLIGSSYEQYF. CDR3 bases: TGTGCCAGCAGTTTAATCGGCAGCTCCTACGAGCAGTACTTC.

The CDR3 region has the DNA TGTGCCAGCAGCGTTGACTACAATGAGCAGTTCTTC. Protein product: CASSVDYNEQFF. The rearrangement uses TRBV9 and TRBJ2-1; D is unresolved. The CDR3 is made up of 12 amino acids. V was clipped by 2 bases and J by 3 bases, with 3 bases between them. Germline assignment: CDR1 SGDLS and CDR2 YYNGEE.

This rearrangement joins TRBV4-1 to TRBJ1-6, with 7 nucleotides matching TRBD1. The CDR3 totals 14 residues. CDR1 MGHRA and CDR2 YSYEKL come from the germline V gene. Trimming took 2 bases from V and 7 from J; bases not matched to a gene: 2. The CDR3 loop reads CASSQRDSNSPLHF. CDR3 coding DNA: TGCGCCAGCAGCCAAAGGGACAGCAATTCACCCCTCCACTTT.

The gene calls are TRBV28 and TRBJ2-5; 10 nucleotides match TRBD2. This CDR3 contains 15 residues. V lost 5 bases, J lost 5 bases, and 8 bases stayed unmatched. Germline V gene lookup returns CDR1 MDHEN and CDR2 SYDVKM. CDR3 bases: TGTGCCAGCAGTCTACCGGGACTAGCGTACGAGACCCAGTACTTC. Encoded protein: CASSLPGLAYETQYF.

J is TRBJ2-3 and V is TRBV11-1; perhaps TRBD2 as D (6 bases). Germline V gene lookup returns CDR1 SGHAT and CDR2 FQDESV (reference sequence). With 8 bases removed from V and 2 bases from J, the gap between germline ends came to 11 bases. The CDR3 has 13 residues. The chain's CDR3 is CASGLADTDTQYF. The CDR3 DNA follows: TGTGCCAGCGGATTAGCGGACACAGATACGCAGTATTTT. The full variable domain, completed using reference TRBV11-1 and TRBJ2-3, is EAEVAQSPRYKITEKSQAVAFWCDPISGHATLYWYRQILGQGPELLVQFQDESVVDDSQLPKDRFSAERLKGVDSTLKIQPAELGDSAMYLCASGLADTDTQYFGPGTRLTVL.

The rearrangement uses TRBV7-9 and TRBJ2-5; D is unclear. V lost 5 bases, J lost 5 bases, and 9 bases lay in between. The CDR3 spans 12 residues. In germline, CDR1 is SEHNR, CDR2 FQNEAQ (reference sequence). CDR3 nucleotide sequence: TGTGCCAGCAGCCCATTGGGGGAGACCCAGTACTTC. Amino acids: CASSPLGETQYF.

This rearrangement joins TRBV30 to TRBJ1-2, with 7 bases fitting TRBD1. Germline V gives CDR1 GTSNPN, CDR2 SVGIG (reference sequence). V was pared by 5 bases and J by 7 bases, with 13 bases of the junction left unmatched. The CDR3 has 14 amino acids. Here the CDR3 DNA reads TGTGCCTGGGCCTCCGGTGACAGGGACGCTGGCTACACCTTC. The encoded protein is CAWASGDRDAGYTF.

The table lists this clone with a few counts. The CDR3: CASSLLGGDQHF. The CDR3 DNA is TGTGCCAGCAGTTTACTGGGGGGGGACCAGCATTTT. The rearrangement uses TRBV27 and TRBJ1-5; tentatively, D is TRBD1 (5 bases). The V and J ends lost 2 bases and 12 bases respectively, with 11 bases between them. Germline V gene data show CDR1 as MNHEY and CDR2 as SMNVEV (reference sequence). This CDR3 comprises 12 residues.

The DNA of the CDR3 is TGCAGCGTTCAGGGGATGAACACTGAAGCTTTCTTT. Protein sequence: CSVQGMNTEAFF. V is TRBV29-1 and J is TRBJ1-1; perhaps TRBD1 as D (6 bases). Trimming left V 5 bases short and J 0 bases short, with 7 bases between. CDR3 length equals 12 residues. Germline assignment: CDR1 SQVTM and CDR2 ANQGSEA.

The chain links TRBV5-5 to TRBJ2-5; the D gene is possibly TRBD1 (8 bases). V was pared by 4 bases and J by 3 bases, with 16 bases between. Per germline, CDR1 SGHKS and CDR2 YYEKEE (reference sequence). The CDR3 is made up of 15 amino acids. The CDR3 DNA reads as TGTGCCAGCAGCGTTGGACAGGGAGGGAAAGAGACCCAGTACTTC. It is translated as CASSVGQGGKETQYF.

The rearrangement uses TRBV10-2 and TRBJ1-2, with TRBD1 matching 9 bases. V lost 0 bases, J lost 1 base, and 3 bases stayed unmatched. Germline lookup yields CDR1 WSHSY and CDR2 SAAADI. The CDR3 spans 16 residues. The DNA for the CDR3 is TGCGCCAGCAGTGAGTCGTGGACAGGGGATAACTATGGCTACACCTTC. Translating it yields CASSESWTGDNYGYTF.

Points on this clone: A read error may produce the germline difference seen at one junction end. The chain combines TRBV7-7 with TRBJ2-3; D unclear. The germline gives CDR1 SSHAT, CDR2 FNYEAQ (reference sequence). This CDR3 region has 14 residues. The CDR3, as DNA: TGTGCTAGCAGCTTAGACGGAGGCACAGATACGCAGTATTTT. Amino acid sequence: CASSLDGGTDTQYF.

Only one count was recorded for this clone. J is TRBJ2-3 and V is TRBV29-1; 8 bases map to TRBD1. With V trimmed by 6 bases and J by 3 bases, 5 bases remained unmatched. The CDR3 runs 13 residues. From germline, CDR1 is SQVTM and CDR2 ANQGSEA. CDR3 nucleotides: TGCAGCGTCTGGACAGGGTTTACAGATACGCAGTATTTT. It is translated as CSVWTGFTDTQYF.

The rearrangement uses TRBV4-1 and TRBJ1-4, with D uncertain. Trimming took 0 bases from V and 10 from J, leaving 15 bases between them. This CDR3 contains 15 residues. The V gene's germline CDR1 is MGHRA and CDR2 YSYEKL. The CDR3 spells CASSQETVNEVKLFF. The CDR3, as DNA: TGCGCCAGCAGCCAAGAGACCGTTAATGAAGTAAAACTGTTTTTT.